The entry below describes one TCR beta chain. The antigen is undetermined. The entry originates in a study of cytomegalovirus exposure and HLA in healthy donors. General study points: Reported performance of the classifier showed diagnosis of cytomegalovirus status with high specificity and sensitivity.

This CDR3 has 12 amino acids. V was cut by 6 bases and J by 11 bases, with 16 bases left in between. Germline V gives CDR1 MNHNY, CDR2 SVGAGI (reference sequence). The PCR ran on 60 Vbeta and 13 Jbeta primers. Using immunoSEQ multiplex PCR, the repertoire was profiled, and TCRdb retains in-frame clones only, with some absent. The data show roughly 120,000 clones, 77% seen once. This sequence originates from a middle-aged woman in good health and CMV-seropositive. Sequencing used PBMCs. The chain employs TRBV6-6 and TRBJ1-1; a weak D match, TRBD1 (5 bases). The DNA for the CDR3 is TGTGCCAGCAGCCGGGGCGGGGTAGGGGCTTTCTTT. Translating it yields CASSRGGVGAFF.